This section outlines one T cell receptor beta chain sequence together with its context. What it recognizes is unknown. This sample is part of a study of OX40 agonist ivuxolimab in advanced cancers. Study-wide context: Patients were treated with ivuxolimab, an agonistic anti-OX40 (CD134) antibody. Three partial responders included one hepatocellular carcinoma patient and two cutaneous melanoma patients. Dose-escalation patients had hepatocellular carcinoma, melanoma, renal cell or head and neck cancer. Findings and limits, study-wide: At doses 0.1 to 3.0 mg/kg, CD4+ and CD8+ clones expanded.

The table came from immunoSEQ multiplex PCR; TCRdb's copy has only in-frame clones and leaves some out. The sample lists fewer than 15,000 clones; 80% were seen once. The clonotype originates from an adult with an advanced solid tumor such as melanoma, head and neck, liver or kidney cancer. The source was CD4+ or CD8+ T cells sorted from blood, collected in a trial of the OX40 agonist ivuxolimab.

The CDR3 region is CATSRESGRNEQFF. The CDR3 DNA follows: TGTGCCACCAGCAGAGAAAGCGGGAGAAATGAGCAGTTCTTC. The chain employs TRBV15 and TRBJ2-1; 8 bases are shared with TRBD2. Germline CDR1 is LNHNV and CDR2 is YYDKDF (reference sequence). Trimming cost V 0 bases and J 7 bases; bases outside gene matches: 2. The CDR3 is made up of 14 amino acids.